This T cell receptor (beta chain) was sequenced for a study of T-cell memory formation after mild COVID-19. Germline V gives CDR1 DFQATT, CDR2 SNEGSKA (reference sequence). Trimming took 5 bases from V and 0 from J, leaving 11 bases between them. The CDR3 is 14 amino acids. Amplification by 5'RACE using constant-segment primers produced TCR alpha and TCR beta cDNA libraries that carried sample barcodes and UMIs. Each CDR3 protein gets one entry after TCRdb re-called the 5' RACE reads with MiXCR. The top ten hold approximately 3.5% of the sample, which has around 220,000 distinct CDR3 sequences, roughly 15% seen once. This clonotype has more than one count but fewer than ten.

The receptor comes from a man younger than 35 who had mild COVID-19 (a few samples of this study predate the infection). Cell type and time point are not known. The chain has TRBV20-1 and TRBJ1-3; D remains unclear. The sequenced sample was PBMCs or a T cell subset sorted from them (not recorded which). CDR3 bases: TGCAGTGCTCCCGCGGCCAGCTCTGGAAACACCATATATTTT. Protein: CSAPAASSGNTIYF.